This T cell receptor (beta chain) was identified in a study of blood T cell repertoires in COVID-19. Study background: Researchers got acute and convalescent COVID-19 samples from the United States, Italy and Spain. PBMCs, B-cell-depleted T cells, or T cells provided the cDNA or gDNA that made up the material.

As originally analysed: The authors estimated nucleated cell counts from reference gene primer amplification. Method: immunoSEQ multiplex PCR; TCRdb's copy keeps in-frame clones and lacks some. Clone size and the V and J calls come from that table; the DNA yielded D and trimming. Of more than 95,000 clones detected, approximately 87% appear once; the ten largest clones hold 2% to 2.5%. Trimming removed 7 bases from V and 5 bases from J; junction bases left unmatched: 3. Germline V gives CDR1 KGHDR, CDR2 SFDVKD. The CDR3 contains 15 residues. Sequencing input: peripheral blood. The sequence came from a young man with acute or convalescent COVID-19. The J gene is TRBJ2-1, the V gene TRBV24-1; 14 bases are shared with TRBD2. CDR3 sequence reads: CATSPGLAGDNEQFF. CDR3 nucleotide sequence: TGTGCCACCAGCCCGGGACTAGCGGGAGACAATGAGCAGTTCTTC.